This entry features one T cell receptor beta chain sequence. Its specificity is not known. This specimen comes from a study of cytomegalovirus exposure and HLA in healthy donors. Across the study: An early release of data contained tens of millions of unique TCRs, which came from HLA-typed donors. Study-level points and caveats: When presence/absence was analysed, sequencing depth was taken to be roughly uniform across donors. Cytomegalovirus-associated TCR beta chains were listed, numbering more than 150. CMV serostatus was the sole immune exposure information available.

Germline V gene lookup returns CDR1 MDHEN and CDR2 SYDVKM. The CDR3 covers 11 residues. V was shortened by 7 bases and J by 5 bases, with 5 bases between the two germline ends. Use of 60 Vbeta and 13 Jbeta primers characterized the PCR. Clones were read by immunoSEQ multiplex PCR, and TCRdb kept only the in-frame ones, dropping some. The sample consists of 160,000 or so clones, roughly 80% of them appearing once. The TCR originated in a man younger than 45 in good health and CMV-seronegative. The chain joins TRBV28 to TRBJ2-2; D not resolved. Specimen: PBMCs. CDR3 bases: TGTGCCAGCATGGAGACCGGGGAGCTGTTTTTT. Protein sequence: CASMETGELFF.